The 26 T cell receptor beta chains below were found in one sample sequenced in a study of blood T cell repertoires in COVID-19. Only in-frame clones appear in the TCRdb table, and some are missing; sequencing was by immunoSEQ multiplex PCR. The table shows 200,000 or so clones, with roughly 79% occurring only once. Sequencing input: peripheral blood. These TCRs come from a man aged 60 to 75 with active or convalescent COVID-19.

The chain carries TRBV19 and TRBJ2-7; D remains unclear. Germline loops: CDR1 LNHDA, CDR2 SQIVND (reference sequence). This CDR3 contains 13 residues. V lost 3 bases and J lost 2, with 8 bases in between. The CDR3 spells CASSIPVPYEQYF. In nucleotides, the CDR3 is TGTGCCAGTAGTATCCCCGTTCCCTACGAGCAGTACTTC.

This rearrangement joins TRBV2 to TRBJ1-2; a weak D match, TRBD1 (5 bases). V was trimmed by 9 bases and J by 4 bases, leaving 12 bases between them. Germline CDR1 is SNHLY and CDR2 is FYNNEI. CDR3 size: 12 residues. CDR3 in amino acids: CARQDGPYGYTF. CDR3 DNA: TGTGCCAGACAGGACGGCCCCTATGGCTACACCTTC.

The V call is TRBV7-3, the J call TRBJ2-7, with D possibly TRBD1 on 6 matching bases. V gave up 5 bases and J gave up 11 bases, with 19 bases separating them. The CDR3 totals 13 residues. Germline V gene sequence: CDR1 SGHTA, CDR2 FQGTGA. The CDR3 is CASSTKRDKKEYF. In DNA form, the CDR3 reads TGTGCCAGCAGCACAAAGAGGGACAAGAAAGAGTACTTC.

V is TRBV7-2 and J is TRBJ2-1; TRBD1 is a possible D gene (6 bases). V was cut by 3 bases and J by 4 bases, with 10 bases left in between. This CDR3 contains 14 residues. Looked up from germline, CDR1 is SGHTA and CDR2 is FQGNSA. The CDR3 reads CASSFVGAYNEQFF. The CDR3, as DNA: TGTGCCAGCAGCTTTGTGGGGGCGTACAATGAGCAGTTCTTC.

This clone was found once. The chain uses TRBV6-2 or TRBV6-3 and TRBJ2-7, with a tentative D call TRBD2 (7 bases). V was pared by 3 bases and J by 5 bases, with 14 bases between. CDR3 length: 14 amino acids. The germline gives CDR1 MNHEY, CDR2 SVGEGT. The chain's CDR3 is CASSYPAGANEQYF. In nucleotides, the CDR3 is TGTGCCAGCAGTTATCCGGCGGGGGCGAACGAGCAGTACTTC.

This sequence joins TRBV7-3 and TRBJ2-1; 9 bases map to TRBD1. From germline, CDR1 is SGHTA and CDR2 FQGTGA. The CDR3 length is 11 residues. Trimming cost V 5 bases and J 15 bases; bases outside gene matches: 5. The CDR3 here is CASSPGQGMFF. The CDR3, as DNA: TGTGCCAGCAGCCCAGGACAGGGGATGTTCTTC.

The count of this clone is one. The chain couples TRBV6-5 to TRBJ2-7; weak D call: TRBD2 (5 bases). Trimming stripped 0 bases from V and 5 bases from J, with 8 bases between. This CDR3 region has 13 residues. Germline values: CDR1 MNHEY, CDR2 SVGAGI. The CDR3 DNA is TGTGCCAGCAGTTACTCGCTCGGGGACGAGCAGTACTTC. Translating it yields CASSYSLGDEQYF.

The chain joins TRBV6-4 to TRBJ2-3; TRBD2 aligns across 8 bases. Per germline, CDR1 MRHNA and CDR2 SNTAGT. Trimming at V came to 3 bases and at J to 2 bases, leaving 7 bases not matched to a gene. The CDR3 is made up of 16 amino acids. CDR3: CASSEGDGRDTDTQYF. The CDR3 nucleotides read TGTGCCAGCAGTGAGGGAGACGGGAGGGACACAGATACGCAGTATTTT.

This clone was recorded many times. Other DNA sequences in this specimen translate into the identical CDR3. The chain joins TRBV20-1 to TRBJ2-7; 8 positions match TRBD1. The CDR3 has 13 amino acids. Germline V gene data show CDR1 as DFQATT and CDR2 as SNEGSKA (reference sequence). V trimming: 3 bases; J trimming: 4 bases; junction bases outside the gene matches: 5. The CDR3 spells CSASGRGRYEQYF. DNA of the CDR3: TGCAGTGCTAGTGGCAGGGGGCGGTACGAGCAGTACTTC.

This clone was observed a few times. The chain uses TRBV10-3 and TRBJ1-1; D is perhaps TRBD1 (6 bases). Germline V gene data show CDR1 as ENHRY and CDR2 as SYGVKD. The CDR3 spans 15 residues. V gave up 6 bases and J gave up 1 base, with 15 bases separating them. The CDR3: CAIREADSSNTEAFF. In DNA form, the CDR3 reads TGTGCCATCAGAGAGGCGGACAGTTCGAACACTGAAGCTTTCTTT.

V gene TRBV23-1 combines with J gene TRBJ1-4, with TRBD1 as a possible D gene (6 bases). TRBV23-1 is an open reading frame whose function is uncertain. V was clipped by 1 base and J by 1 base, with 19 bases between them. The length of the CDR3 is 19 residues. CDR3 bases: TGCGCCAGCAGTCAATGGGTGGGGACACCGGGCGTAACTAATGAAAAACTGTTTTTT. Translating gives CASSQWVGTPGVTNEKLFF.

The chain has TRBV23-1 and TRBJ2-2; the D is unclear. TRBV23-1 belongs to the ORF category, with a function that is uncertain. The V end was cut by 6 bases, the J end by 0 bases, with 14 bases between. CDR3 size: 16 residues. CDR3 sequence reads: CASSHLRVPNTGELFF. The DNA of the CDR3 is TGCGCCAGCAGCCACCTCCGGGTTCCGAACACCGGGGAGCTGTTTTTT.

This clone is a singleton in its sample. The J gene is TRBJ2-5, the V gene TRBV2, with 13 nucleotides matching TRBD2. With V trimmed by 6 bases and J by 2 bases, 0 bases remained unmatched. From germline, CDR1 is SNHLY and CDR2 FYNNEI. CDR3 length: 14 residues. The CDR3 bases are TGTGCCAGCAGACTAGCGGGAGGGCAAGAGACCCAGTACTTC. Its translation: CASRLAGGQETQYF.

DNA of the CDR3: TGCGCCAGCAGCTTGGCCCCGGGGGGCAGATCGAACACTGAAGCTTTCTTT. Its protein is CASSLAPGGRSNTEAFF. The chain links TRBV5-1 to TRBJ1-1; a possible D gene is TRBD1 (6 bases). The V and J ends lost 0 bases and 1 base respectively, with 16 bases between them. The germline V gene has CDR1 SGHRS and CDR2 YFSETQ. This CDR3 has 17 residues.

The sample holds one count of this clone. V is TRBV5-6 and J is TRBJ2-7, with D possibly matching TRBD2 (6 bases). CDR1 is SGHDT and CDR2 is YYEEEE in the germline V gene. The CDR3 length is 15 residues. V lost 4 bases to trimming and J lost 9 bases, with 23 bases between them. The CDR3 bases are TGTGCCAGCAGCCCAGGTCGGGGGTCTATATTTCGGCAGTACTTC. It codes for CASSPGRGSIFRQYF.

The rearrangement joins TRBV28 to TRBJ2-4, with TRBD1 identical over 11 bases. After removal of 3 bases from V and 6 bases from J, the junction contained 7 bases not matched to a gene. The CDR3 is 16 residues long. In germline, CDR1 is MDHEN, CDR2 SYDVKM. DNA of the CDR3: TGTGCCAGCAGTTTCGCCGGTGGGACAGGGGGAAACATTCAGTACTTC. It yields the protein CASSFAGGTGGNIQYF.

The gene calls are TRBV29-1 and TRBJ1-5; 7 bases line up with TRBD1. The germline gives CDR1 SQVTM, CDR2 ANQGSEA. V was pared by 3 bases and J by 5 bases, with 4 bases of the junction left unmatched. CDR3 length: 13 amino acids. The CDR3 DNA reads TGCAGCGTTGAGGAGCAGGGGGATCAGCCCCAGCATTTT. It encodes CSVEEQGDQPQHF.

The chain links TRBV7-2 to TRBJ1-3, with D possibly being TRBD1 (5 bases). Trimming removed 5 bases at V and 4 bases at J, with 9 bases between. Germline V lookup: CDR1 SGHTA, CDR2 FQGNSA. CDR3 size: 13 residues. The CDR3 DNA sequence: TGTGCCAGCAGCAATCACAGGGGAAACACCATATATTTT. This encodes CASSNHRGNTIYF.

The rearrangement joins TRBV7-2 to TRBJ1-5; D possibly corresponds to TRBD1 (5 bases). Germline-derived CDR1 and CDR2 are SGHTA and FQGNSA. The CDR3 consists of 16 residues. Trimming shortened V by 0 bases and J by 2 bases, and 11 bases separated the two germline ends. For the CDR3, the DNA is TGTGCCAGCAGCTTAGCTATTTGGGGGGGCAATCAGCCCCAGCATTTT. Translation gives CASSLAIWGGNQPQHF.

The chain recombines TRBV7-3 with TRBJ2-5; D possibly corresponds to TRBD1 (6 bases). Per germline, CDR1 SGHTA and CDR2 FQGTGA. Trimming took 4 bases from V and 5 from J, leaving 17 bases between them. This CDR3 has 15 residues. This chain's CDR3 is CASSSFVGAGETQYF. The CDR3, as DNA: TGTGCCAGCAGCTCCTTTGTGGGGGCAGGGGAGACCCAGTACTTC.

This clone was seen a handful of times. The chain is built from TRBV18 and TRBJ2-2, with D perhaps TRBD1 (7 bases). This CDR3 is built from 14 residues. The V end lost 5 bases, the J end lost 2 bases, and 9 bases lay between the germline ends. Per germline, CDR1 KGHSH and CDR2 LQKENI. The CDR3 protein is CASSGGGNTGELFF. DNA of the CDR3: TGTGCCAGCTCAGGAGGGGGCAACACCGGGGAGCTGTTTTTT.

This sequence joins TRBV5-1 and TRBJ1-1, with D perhaps TRBD1 (6 bases). Germline V gene lookup returns CDR1 SGHRS and CDR2 YFSETQ. This CDR3 has 13 amino acids. Between the trimmed V and J ends, which lost 2 bases and 3 bases, there was a span of 8 bases. For the CDR3, the DNA is TGCGCCAGCAGCTTTTACAGGGACACTGAAGCTTTCTTT. Translating it yields CASSFYRDTEAFF.

The chain links TRBV5-1 to TRBJ2-2, with 8 nucleotides matching TRBD1. Germline V lookup: CDR1 SGHRS, CDR2 YFSETQ. After removal of 4 bases from V and 5 bases from J, the junction contained 10 bases not matched to a gene. This CDR3 has 16 residues. CDR3 in DNA: TGCGCCAGCAGCACCAAAGGGGACAGGTTTACCGGGGAGCTGTTTTTT. Protein: CASSTKGDRFTGELFF.

The V and J genes are TRBV4-1 and TRBJ2-7; D not resolved. V dropped 0 bases and J dropped 3 bases, with 9 bases sitting between them. The CDR3 length is 14 residues. Germline lookup yields CDR1 MGHRA and CDR2 YSYEKL. The CDR3 bases are TGCGCCAGCAGCCAAGAGTGGCCCCGCTACGAGCAGTACTTC. Its protein product is CASSQEWPRYEQYF.

The chain employs TRBV15 and TRBJ1-1, with 7 bases fitting TRBD1. CDR1 and CDR2 from the germline V gene are LNHNV and YYDKDF (reference sequence). J was trimmed by 11 bases and V by 2 bases; bases with no gene match: 11. The CDR3 loop spans 14 amino acids. The chain's CDR3 is CATSRRDRPFWAFF. The CDR3 bases are TGTGCCACCAGCAGACGGGACAGACCTTTTTGGGCTTTCTTT.

The chain employs TRBV5-1 and TRBJ2-3, with D maybe TRBD2 (6 bases). In germline, CDR1 is SGHRS, CDR2 YFSETQ. The CDR3 contains 16 residues. Trimming took off 2 bases at V and 2 bases at J, with 15 bases between the two ends. CDR3 sequence (DNA): TGCGCCAGCAGCTTAAATGGCGGGATTCCCACAGATACGCAGTATTTT. This gives the protein CASSLNGGIPTDTQYF. Looking up the rest from reference TRBV5-1 and TRBJ2-3 gives the full variable domain: KAGVTQTPRYLIKTRGQQVTLSCSPISGHRSVSWYQQTPGQGLQFLFEYFSETQRNKGNFPGRFSGRQFSNSRSEMNVSTLELGDSALYLCASSLNGGIPTDTQYFGPGTRLTVL.